A selection of T cell receptor beta chains follows, all from one sample in a study of CD8 T cells in ankylosing spondylitis. TCRdb independently ran MiXCR on the 5' RACE reads; one entry per CDR3 protein. Here the sample spans 200,000 to 250,000 distinct CDR3 sequences, 9.5% to 12% being singletons. Sequenced sample: blood, either unsorted or a sorted T cell fraction (not recorded which). The receptors were sampled from a male donor with ankylosing spondylitis or in good health (not recorded which). CDR3s leave out the opening cysteine and the closing phenylalanine or tryptophan. D genes are given only for firm matches.

12,NA,TRBV2,ASNGATPLETQY
12,NA,TRBV12-3/TRBV12-4,ASSFEGLGQPQH
12,TRBD1,TRBV20-1,SARGQGTPYEQY
14,NA,TRBV2,ASSPNPGPTYDEQY
13,NA,TRBV20-1,SASRGFDLDYEQY
11,NA,TRBV12-3/TRBV12-4,ASSSGSYNEQF
11,TRBD1,TRBV25-1,AATGQGASPLH
13,NA,TRBV20-1,SARAPGHSPDTQY
12,NA,TRBV3-1,ASSQSPLTFRGF
13,NA,TRBV5-5,ASSFFLSGDNEQF
14,NA,TRBV20-1,SARDGVASPWNEQF
12,TRBD1,TRBV7-6,ASSVNRGANEQF
12,TRBD1,TRBV7-2,ASSLEGTGGEQY
11,NA,TRBV5-6,ASSSSPNNEQF
13,NA,TRBV3-1,ASSDNRWARTEAF
12,NA,TRBV12-3/TRBV12-4,ASSYRTSLYEQY
14,TRBD1,TRBV12-3/TRBV12-4,ASIQGTGGFTDTQY
11,NA,TRBV11-2,ASSVTQGREQF
14,NA,TRBV5-4,ASSPLSTSGALEQY
13,NA,TRBV7-2,ASSLVWGSTDTQY
16,TRBD1,TRBV4-1,ASSQVLSGTGVSYEQY
11,NA,TRBV24-1,ATSDYRYTEAF
13,NA,TRBV3-1,ASATQGSGNYGYT
14,TRBD2,TRBV3-1,ASSQEGSGIHETQY
9,NA,TRBV5-1,ASSRTGELF
13,TRBD1,TRBV14,ASSITGQKTYEQY
11,TRBD2,TRBV20-1,SARASGTDTQY
12,NA,TRBV20-1,SARTPYSYNEQF
14,TRBD2,TRBV3-1,ASSVGLAGDDNEQF
15,NA,TRBV5-1,ASSLIGIRGTYNEQF
17,TRBD1,TRBV4-1,ASSSGKGAVGSGANVLT
14,TRBD1,TRBV12-3/TRBV12-4,ASRPRVGQVNTEAF
14,NA,TRBV5-6,ASSLAPGGPYNEQF
11,NA,TRBV5-1,ASSFRDSNEQF
15,TRBD2,TRBV20-1,SVYRLAGDDFYNEQF
13,NA,TRBV29-1,SVEPAWGMNTEAF
16,TRBD2,TRBV28,ASRGGSGRVSPYNEQF
11,NA,TRBV20-1,GGGGGSTDTQY
9,NA,TRBV9,ASSGKNIQY
12,TRBD1,TRBV12-3/TRBV12-4,ASRTGTVNTEAF
9,NA,TRBV7-8,ASSLEGAQY
14,TRBD1,TRBV7-8,ASSARRDRGLDEQF
12,NA,TRBV5-1,ASSSIQQGNGYT
11,NA,TRBV7-8,ASSGQGTTEAF
12,NA,TRBV28,ASSLALNTGELF
16,TRBD1,TRBV5-8,ASSLGQDMGQGGLWQF
12,TRBD2,TRBV5-1,ASRPGLGSGELF
13,NA,TRBV5-1,ASSLEYGPGTEAF
14,NA,TRBV5-1,ASSLDWGRTGNTIY
12,NA,TRBV7-8,ASSLDWRSLTLF
14,NA,TRBV5-1,ASSLRGAASYNEQF